The rows below give T cell receptor beta chains drawn from one sample of a study of graft-versus-host responses after intestinal transplantation. Profiled with immunoSEQ multiplex PCR; TCRdb holds only in-frame clones, not every one. This table holds about 17,000 clones, 60% to 80% found once. The sample was ileum tissue, taken around 69 weeks after intestinal transplant. The receptor set was obtained from a human patient who received an intestinal transplant, so some T cells may come from the graft donor. Both conserved end residues are part of each CDR3. Fields, in order: clone size, V gene, D gene, J gene, CDR3 protein, CDR3 DNA. The D gene is left open where the match is weak. The size entry is marked missing in some rows and otherwise reads once, few, many or a size class.

clone_size: -; v_call: TRBV7-9; d_call: -; j_call: TRBJ2-1; cdr3_aa: CASGLPREGGQAYNEQFF; cdr3_nt: TGTGCCAGCGGCTTACCCAGGGAAGGAGGGCAGGCTTACAATGAGCAGTTCTTC
clone_size: -; v_call: TRBV7-8; d_call: TRBD2; j_call: TRBJ2-2; cdr3_aa: CASSPPSGGIGELFF; cdr3_nt: TGTGCCAGCAGCCCCCCTAGCGGAGGGATCGGGGAGCTGTTTTTT
clone_size: -; v_call: TRBV6-5; d_call: -; j_call: TRBJ1-6; cdr3_aa: CASTIRDTYNSPLHF; cdr3_nt: TGTGCCAGCACAATCCGGGACACCTATAATTCACCCCTCCACTTT
clone_size: -; v_call: TRBV29-1; d_call: TRBD1; j_call: TRBJ1-2; cdr3_aa: CSVQTGATYGYTF; cdr3_nt: TGCAGCGTCCAGACAGGGGCCACCTATGGCTACACCTTC
clone_size: -; v_call: TRBV4-3; d_call: -; j_call: TRBJ2-7; cdr3_aa: CASSQDNSGVGAEQYF; cdr3_nt: TGCGCCAGCAGCCAAGATAACTCCGGGGTTGGGGCCGAGCAGTACTTC
clone_size: -; v_call: TRBV13; d_call: -; j_call: TRBJ1-2; cdr3_aa: CASSSSLWGGYTF; cdr3_nt: TGTGCCAGCAGCTCCTCCCTTTGGGGCGGCTACACCTTC
clone_size: -; v_call: TRBV5-1; d_call: TRBD2; j_call: TRBJ2-5; cdr3_aa: CASSLALAGTQKTQYF; cdr3_nt: TGCGCCAGCAGCTTGGCACTAGCGGGGACCCAAAAGACCCAGTACTTC
clone_size: -; v_call: TRBV2; d_call: -; j_call: TRBJ1-2; cdr3_aa: CASSVPYISRNYGYTF; cdr3_nt: TGTGCCAGCAGCGTACCTTATATAAGTAGGAACTATGGCTACACCTTC
clone_size: -; v_call: TRBV5-1; d_call: TRBD1; j_call: TRBJ1-4; cdr3_aa: CASSLGQGNEKLFF; cdr3_nt: TGCGCCAGCAGCTTGGGACAGGGTAATGAAAAACTGTTTTTT
clone_size: -; v_call: TRBV11-1; d_call: -; j_call: TRBJ2-5; cdr3_aa: CASSFQETQYF; cdr3_nt: TGTGCCAGCAGCTTTCAAGAGACCCAGTACTTC
clone_size: -; v_call: TRBV4-1; d_call: -; j_call: TRBJ2-2; cdr3_aa: CASSQEGLYTGELFF; cdr3_nt: TGCGCCAGCAGCCAAGAGGGACTCTACACCGGGGAGCTGTTTTTT
clone_size: -; v_call: TRBV11-1; d_call: TRBD2; j_call: TRBJ2-4; cdr3_aa: CASSYGTSVQLAKNIQYF; cdr3_nt: TGTGCCAGCAGCTACGGGACTAGCGTCCAGCTAGCCAAAAACATTCAGTACTTC
clone_size: -; v_call: TRBV7-2; d_call: -; j_call: TRBJ1-5; cdr3_aa: CASSLNGESNQPQHF; cdr3_nt: TGTGCCAGCAGCTTAAACGGGGAAAGCAATCAGCCCCAGCATTTT
clone_size: -; v_call: TRBV7-8; d_call: -; j_call: TRBJ1-5; cdr3_aa: CASSLGHGNQPQHF; cdr3_nt: TGTGCCAGCAGCTTAGGGCACGGAAATCAGCCCCAGCATTTT
clone_size: -; v_call: TRBV7-6; d_call: -; j_call: TRBJ1-2; cdr3_aa: CASSLAPGAVGYTF; cdr3_nt: TGTGCCAGCAGCTTAGCCCCGGGGGCGGTCGGCTACACCTTC
clone_size: once; v_call: TRBV4-2; d_call: -; j_call: TRBJ2-2; cdr3_aa: CASSQGAFTGELFF; cdr3_nt: TGTGCCAGCAGCCAAGGGGCTTTCACCGGGGAGCTGTTTTTT
clone_size: once; v_call: TRBV7-2; d_call: TRBD1; j_call: TRBJ1-5; cdr3_aa: CASTRDRKNQPQHF; cdr3_nt: TGTGCCAGCACTAGGGACAGAAAAAATCAGCCCCAGCATTTT
clone_size: once; v_call: TRBV27; d_call: TRBD2; j_call: TRBJ2-1; cdr3_aa: CASRLAGALGEQFF; cdr3_nt: TGTGCCAGCAGGTTAGCGGGAGCCCTAGGTGAGCAGTTCTTC
clone_size: -; v_call: TRBV7-9; d_call: -; j_call: TRBJ1-2; cdr3_aa: CASSLSQPPLGKALIKYTF; cdr3_nt: TGTGCCAGCAGCTTATCGCAGCCACCCCTGGGAAAGGCCTTAATAAAGTACACCTTC
clone_size: -; v_call: TRBV18; d_call: -; j_call: TRBJ2-2; cdr3_aa: CASSPVTGPNTGELFF; cdr3_nt: TGTGCCAGCTCACCAGTCACAGGGCCGAACACCGGGGAGCTGTTTTTT
clone_size: -; v_call: TRBV12-5; d_call: TRBD2; j_call: TRBJ2-3; cdr3_aa: CASAWGTSGTDTQYF; cdr3_nt: TGTGCTAGTGCCTGGGGGACTAGCGGCACAGATACGCAGTATTTT
clone_size: few; v_call: TRBV7-4; d_call: -; j_call: TRBJ1-1; cdr3_aa: CASSFSGPTEAFF; cdr3_nt: TGTGCCAGCAGCTTCTCAGGCCCCACTGAAGCTTTCTTT
clone_size: -; v_call: TRBV5-6; d_call: -; j_call: TRBJ1-5; cdr3_aa: CASTRGNQPQHF; cdr3_nt: TGTGCCAGCACCAGGGGAAATCAGCCCCAGCATTTT
clone_size: -; v_call: TRBV5-1; d_call: -; j_call: TRBJ2-7; cdr3_aa: CASSLQASSYEQYF; cdr3_nt: TGCGCCAGCAGCTTGCAGGCTAGCTCCTACGAGCAGTACTTC
clone_size: -; v_call: TRBV11-2; d_call: TRBD2; j_call: TRBJ2-2; cdr3_aa: CASSLRRGGPGGTGELFF; cdr3_nt: TGTGCCAGCAGCTTAAGGCGGGGGGGCCCCGGCGGCACCGGGGAGCTGTTTTTT
clone_size: -; v_call: TRBV4-2; d_call: -; j_call: TRBJ2-4; cdr3_aa: CASSQDEGYTQYF; cdr3_nt: TGTGCCAGCAGCCAAGACGAGGGTTACACTCAGTACTTC
clone_size: -; v_call: TRBV4-1; d_call: -; j_call: TRBJ1-3; cdr3_aa: CASSQERSVLGNTIYF; cdr3_nt: TGCGCCAGCAGCCAAGAGAGGTCGGTTTTAGGAAACACCATATATTTT
clone_size: -; v_call: TRBV21-1; d_call: -; j_call: TRBJ1-5; cdr3_aa: CASSPPIQRQGQNQPQHF; cdr3_nt: TGTGCCAGCAGCCCCCCAATCCAACGACAGGGCCAAAATCAGCCCCAGCATTTT